One and the same sample provided the 28 T cell receptor beta chains below, sequenced in a study of graft-versus-host responses after intestinal transplantation (dated by TCRdb to about 2021). These receptors have no known antigen. The label giving this sample's time point can be read as: cells obtained before transplantation from donor or recipient. The method behind the library was the immunoSEQ multiplex PCR assay. TCRdb limited this immuneACCESS table to in-frame rearrangements with V and J called. A share of clones is missing; checked studies link under half to unresolved V genes, and the rest is unexplained. Within this sample are about 78,000 clones, with roughly 89% of them counted one time only. The top ten hold about 4.3% of the sample. The specimen was unstimulated CD8+ T cells sorted from spleen or lymph node cells, collected before transplant. These receptors all come from a human donor who was the organ donor for an intestinal transplant.

In its sample, this clone was seen a few times. This rearrangement joins TRBV2 to TRBJ2-4, with 8 bases matching TRBD1. Per the germline V gene, CDR1 is SNHLY and CDR2 is FYNNEI. Trimming at V came to 4 bases and at J to 3 bases, leaving 8 bases not matched to a gene. This CDR3 is built from 16 residues. The CDR3 nucleotides are TGTGCCAGCAGTGTTCCAGAGGACAGGGACAAAAACATTCAGTACTTC. Its protein product is CASSVPEDRDKNIQYF.

This clone turned up a few times. The gene calls are TRBV5-8 and TRBJ1-6; the D is unclear. CDR1 and CDR2 from the germline V gene are SGHTS and YDEGEE. Trimming removed 2 bases from V and 2 bases from J, with 11 bases in between. There are 16 residues in the CDR3. The CDR3 DNA reads TGTGCCAGCAGCTTATCGGAACGGGCCTATAATTCACCCCTCCACTTT. The encoded protein is CASSLSERAYNSPLHF.

The genes are TRBV28 and TRBJ1-2; possibly TRBD1 for D (5 bases). This CDR3 has 15 amino acids. Trimming took 2 bases from V and 4 from J, leaving 14 bases between them. The germline gives CDR1 MDHEN, CDR2 SYDVKM. DNA of the CDR3: TGTGCCAGCAGTTTAACGGGGGAGCGTATCTATGGCTACACCTTC. This translates into CASSLTGERIYGYTF.

As DNA, the CDR3 is TGTGCTACTGCAAGGACAGGGGGCAATGAGCAGTTCTTC. Its protein product is CATARTGGNEQFF. This rearrangement joins TRBV12-5 to TRBJ2-1; 10 bases agree with TRBD1. CDR3 length equals 13 residues. Per germline, CDR1 LGHNT and CDR2 FRNRAP. V lost 10 bases to trimming and J lost 6 bases; unmatched junction nucleotides: 6. Full variable domain (rest looked up from reference TRBV12-5 and TRBJ2-1): DARVTQTPRHKVTEMGQEVTMRCQPILGHNTVFWYRQTMMQGLELLAYFRNRAPLDDSGMPKDRFSAEMPDATLATLKIQPSEPRDSAVYFCATARTGGNEQFFGPGTRLTVL.

The gene calls are TRBV28 and TRBJ1-5; D might be TRBD1 (5 bases). Germline values: CDR1 MDHEN, CDR2 SYDVKM. The CDR3 is 14 residues long. V was cut by 5 bases and J by 7 bases, with 15 bases left in between. CDR3 protein: CASSITGDRQPQHF. CDR3 DNA: TGTGCCAGCAGTATCACAGGAGATAGACAGCCCCAGCATTTT.

The gene calls are TRBV6-5 and TRBJ2-7; possibly TRBD2 for D (6 bases). V was clipped by 0 bases and J by 3 bases, with 12 bases between them. Germline lookup yields CDR1 MNHEY and CDR2 SVGAGI. The CDR3 extends over 15 amino acids. DNA of the CDR3: TGTGCCAGCAGTTACTCGATCGCGGGGTTCTACGAGCAGTACGTC. The encoded protein is CASSYSIAGFYEQYV.

DNA of the CDR3: TGTGCCATCAGTCCCTCCCGGGACACCAGAGCGAACACTGAAGCTTTCTTT. This codes for CAISPSRDTRANTEAFF. The chain uses TRBV10-3 and TRBJ1-1; the D gene is possibly TRBD1 (6 bases). Trimming cost V 5 bases and J 1 base, with 20 bases left between them. The germline CDR1 and CDR2 sequences are ENHRY and SYGVKD. This CDR3 spans 17 amino acids.

V and J are TRBV7-2 and TRBJ2-2; 10 bases match TRBD2. Trimming removed 1 base from V and 5 bases from J; junction bases left unmatched: 4. The CDR3 is 16 residues long. CDR1 SGHTA and CDR2 FQGNSA come from the germline V gene. CDR3 loop: CASSLERGGGTGELFF. CDR3 bases: TGTGCCAGCAGCTTAGAGCGGGGGGGCGGTACCGGGGAGCTGTTTTTT.

The rearrangement joins TRBV28 to TRBJ1-2; no firm D call. The CDR3 length is 13 residues. Germline V lookup: CDR1 MDHEN, CDR2 SYDVKM. The V and J ends lost 3 bases and 5 bases respectively, with 10 bases between them. CDR3 DNA sequence: TGTGCCAGCAGTTTTCGGATGACATATGGCTACACCTTC. It codes for CASSFRMTYGYTF.

V and J are TRBV18 and TRBJ2-5, with D maybe TRBD1 (5 bases). CDR1 is KGHSH, CDR2 LQKENI, per germline. There are 15 residues in the CDR3. Trimming took 0 bases from V and 2 from J, leaving 10 bases between them. CDR3 DNA sequence: TGTGCCAGCTCACCACCTATCAGGGCACAAGAGACCCAGTACTTC. Its translation: CASSPPIRAQETQYF.

The chain is built from TRBV28 and TRBJ1-1; D is ambiguous. The germline V and J ends were trimmed by 3 bases and 6 bases, with 11 bases remaining between them. Per the germline V gene, CDR1 is MDHEN and CDR2 is SYDVKM. This CDR3 is built from 13 residues. The CDR3 DNA sequence: TGTGCCAGCAGTTTCGCGGAGTTCGCTGAAGCTTTCTTT. Residues: CASSFAEFAEAFF.

J is TRBJ2-4 and V is TRBV5-1; 9 positions agree with TRBD2. The V and J ends lost 0 bases and 4 bases, in that order; junction bases with no gene match: 5. CDR3 length equals 16 residues. CDR1 is SGHRS and CDR2 is YFSETQ in the germline V gene. The DNA of the CDR3 is TGCGCCAGCAGCTTGGTGGTAGCGGGAGAAAAAAACATTCAGTACTTC. Protein product: CASSLVVAGEKNIQYF.

This rearrangement joins TRBV6-6 to TRBJ1-6, with D tentatively TRBD1 (6 bases). Per germline, CDR1 MNHNY and CDR2 SVGAGI (reference sequence). The CDR3 is made up of 14 amino acids. The ends were cut back, 5 bases at V and 10 bases at J, with 15 bases in the middle. CDR3 coding DNA: TGTGCCAGCAGTACACAGGGCTCGGACTCACCCCTCCACTTT. Its protein is CASSTQGSDSPLHF.

The V and J genes are TRBV5-1 and TRBJ2-3, with TRBD1 as a possible D gene (6 bases). V gave up 4 bases and J gave up 1 base, with 10 bases separating them. This CDR3 has 14 amino acids. Looked up from germline, CDR1 is SGHRS and CDR2 is YFSETQ. The CDR3 sequence is CASSPYRGTDTQYF. The CDR3 DNA reads as TGCGCCAGCAGCCCATACAGGGGCACAGATACGCAGTATTTT. The full variable domain, completed using reference TRBV5-1 and TRBJ2-3, is KAGVTQTPRYLIKTRGQQVTLSCSPISGHRSVSWYQQTPGQGLQFLFEYFSETQRNKGNFPGRFSGRQFSNSRSEMNVSTLELGDSALYLCASSPYRGTDTQYFGPGTRLTVL.

The chain uses TRBV13 and TRBJ2-2; D might be TRBD1 (6 bases). Germline V gene lookup returns CDR1 PRHDT and CDR2 FYEKMQ (reference sequence). Trimming took 6 bases from V and 4 from J, leaving 6 bases between them. The CDR3 has 12 amino acids. The CDR3 nucleotides are TGTGCCAGCAGAGGGGGCACCGGGGAGCTGTTTTTT. Amino acid sequence: CASRGGTGELFF.

A few counts support this clone. The chain joins TRBV10-3 to TRBJ1-2, with 7 nucleotides matching TRBD1. The V segment lost 6 bases and the J segment 11 bases; nucleotides outside the gene matches: 9. Germline CDR1 reads ENHRY; CDR2 reads SYGVKD. CDR3 size: 12 residues. The CDR3 region is CAIRYSGTVYTF. The CDR3, as DNA: TGTGCCATCAGATATTCCGGGACAGTTTACACCTTC.

The gene calls are TRBV18 and TRBJ2-7; TRBD2 aligns across 7 bases. Trimming cost V 3 bases and J 7 bases; bases outside gene matches: 9. The CDR3 runs to 14 residues. Germline loops: CDR1 KGHSH, CDR2 LQKENI. CDR3 DNA sequence: TGTGCCAGCTCACCCACGGGGGGAGTGGAAGAGCAGTACGTC. Its protein is CASSPTGGVEEQYV.

The chain uses TRBV28 and TRBJ1-2; no clear D. Per germline, CDR1 MDHEN and CDR2 SYDVKM. This CDR3 region has 14 residues. Trimming cost V 2 bases and J 6 bases, with 13 bases left between them. Here the CDR3 reads CASSLRTSLHGYTF. In DNA form, the CDR3 reads TGTGCCAGCAGTTTACGCACATCCCTGCATGGCTACACCTTC.

V gene TRBV4-2 combines with J gene TRBJ1-6; TRBD1 might be the D (5 bases). The CDR3 sequence is 17 residues long. Germline CDR1 and CDR2: LGHNA and YNFKEQ. Trimming pared 0 bases from V and 10 bases from J, leaving 19 bases between. In nucleotides, the CDR3 is TGTGCCAGCAGCCAAGATGTCGTTGGGGGGTTGAAATCACCCCTCCACTTT. Residues: CASSQDVVGGLKSPLHF.

The CDR3 DNA reads as TGTGCCAGCAGTTATCCGGGACAGCCGTATGAGCAGTTCTTC. Encoded protein: CASSYPGQPYEQFF. This chain links TRBV28 with TRBJ2-1; TRBD1 agrees at 7 bases. This CDR3 region has 14 residues. V trimming: 4 bases; J trimming: 8 bases; junction bases outside the gene matches: 8. In germline, CDR1 is MDHEN, CDR2 SYDVKM. Using reference TRBV28 and TRBJ2-1 for the parts outside the CDR3, the full variable domain is DVKVTQSSRYLVKRTGEKVFLECVQDMDHENMFWYRQDPGLGLRLIYFSYDVKMKEKGDIPEGYSVSREKKERFSLILESASTNQTSMYLCASSYPGQPYEQFFGPGTRLTVL.

This rearrangement joins TRBV10-3 to TRBJ2-2; 9 nucleotides line up with TRBD1. Germline CDR1 reads ENHRY; CDR2 reads SYGVKD. J was trimmed by 4 bases and V by 2 bases; bases with no gene match: 8. The CDR3 totals 17 residues. The CDR3 bases are TGTGCCATCAGTGAGGTGGCGGGACAGGGCTTCACCGGGGAGCTGTTTTTT. It codes for CAISEVAGQGFTGELFF.

This chain connects TRBV13 to TRBJ2-7; D not resolved. The V end lost 3 bases, the J end lost 2 bases, and 8 bases lay between the germline ends. The germline gives CDR1 PRHDT, CDR2 FYEKMQ (reference sequence). The length of the CDR3 is 13 residues. This CDR3 is CASSFTGAYEQYV. CDR3 nucleotides: TGTGCCAGCAGCTTCACGGGTGCCTACGAGCAGTACGTC.

The J gene is TRBJ2-7, the V gene TRBV18; tentatively, D is TRBD1 (6 bases). CDR3 size: 14 residues. Trimming took 1 base from V and 3 from J, leaving 10 bases between them. Per the germline V gene, CDR1 is KGHSH and CDR2 is LQKENI. In DNA, the CDR3 is TGTGCCAGCTCACCACACGACAGGAGCTACGAGCAGTACGTC. Its translation: CASSPHDRSYEQYV.

CDR3 protein: CASSQVTSTGNTEAFF. The CDR3 DNA reads as TGCGCCAGCAGCCAAGTGACCTCGACAGGGAACACTGAAGCTTTCTTT. V usage is TRBV4-3 and J usage is TRBJ1-1, with D possibly being TRBD1 (6 bases). The CDR3 loop spans 16 amino acids. Germline CDR1 LGHNA, CDR2 YSLEER. The V end was cut by 1 base, the J end by 1 base, with 13 bases between.

The J gene is TRBJ2-7, the V gene TRBV28, with 11 bases identical to TRBD1. The CDR3 contains 15 residues. The junction had 6 bases not matched to a gene; V was cut back by 5 bases and J by 3 bases. The germline V gene has CDR1 MDHEN and CDR2 SYDVKM. The CDR3 nucleotides read TGTGCCAGCAGTCACATCGGGACAGGGGGCTACGAGCAGTACGTC. It is translated as CASSHIGTGGYEQYV.

The chain combines TRBV28 with TRBJ2-2, with 9 nucleotides matching TRBD2. The junction had 10 bases not matched to a gene; V was cut back by 5 bases and J by 6 bases. The CDR3 has 16 residues. Germline V lookup: CDR1 MDHEN, CDR2 SYDVKM. CDR3 DNA: TGTGCCAGCAGTCTTTACGGGCGGGGGGGCCCCGGGGAGCTGTTTTTT. It is translated as CASSLYGRGGPGELFF.

The V and J genes are TRBV5-1 and TRBJ1-1, with D unclear. CDR3 length: 13 amino acids. The germline V and J ends were trimmed by 4 bases and 7 bases, with 14 bases remaining between them. Germline V gives CDR1 SGHRS, CDR2 YFSETQ. The chain's CDR3 is CASSPEAPDEAFF. The CDR3 DNA reads as TGCGCCAGCAGCCCGGAGGCCCCGGATGAAGCTTTCTTT.

The V gene is TRBV12-5, the J gene TRBJ2-5, with 8 bases lining up with TRBD1. There are 15 residues in the CDR3. With 2 bases clipped from V and 6 bases from J, the junction kept 8 bases outside the gene matches. The germline V gene has CDR1 LGHNT and CDR2 FRNRAP. CDR3 amino acids: CASGLFTGGWQTQYF. DNA of the CDR3: TGTGCTAGTGGTTTGTTCACAGGGGGTTGGCAGACCCAGTACTTC.